This T cell receptor (beta chain) derives from a study of cytomegalovirus exposure and HLA in healthy donors. Regarding the study as a whole: Earlier findings revealed that most TCR beta V segments proved productive either about 87% or about 30% of the time.

In nominal health when sampled, donors likely had unrecorded immune exposures nonetheless. V lost 2 bases to trimming and J lost 6 bases; unmatched junction nucleotides: 4. Germline V gene lookup returns CDR1 SGHTA and CDR2 FQGNSA. The CDR3 has 14 amino acids. Note on this clone: The antigen is unknown.

PCR used 60 Vbeta primers and 13 Jbeta primers. Authors' methods: Roughly 80 million unique TCR beta chains, roughly 10 million shared, were counted in a later analysis. The protocol was immunoSEQ multiplex PCR, while the TCRdb copy is restricted to in-frame clones and leaves out a portion. V and J calls and clone size follow that table, whereas D and trimming were derived from the DNA. The sample consists of approximately 160,000 clones, 70% to 85% of them appearing once. The origin of this receptor is a woman younger than 45 in good health and CMV-seronegative. The chain employs TRBV7-2 and TRBJ2-1; TRBD2 agrees at 7 bases. Sequenced: PBMCs. The CDR3, as DNA: TGTGCCAGCAGCTTACGGACTAGTGCCAATGAGCAGTTCTTC. Its protein is CASSLRTSANEQFF.